This TCR beta chain was observed in a study of control samples from healthy donors and cancer patients. Assay used: immunoSEQ multiplex PCR; TCRdb lists only in-frame clones, some missing. Of approximately 100,000 clones in the sample, 80% to 95% were seen once. Looked up from germline, CDR1 is MNHEY and CDR2 is SVGEGT. V dropped 1 base and J dropped 0 bases, with 10 bases sitting between them. The CDR3 spans 16 residues. This clone occurred once. The origin of this receptor is a human donor in good health. The donor label of this sample is uncertain. Input material: blood. The gene calls are TRBV6-2 or TRBV6-3 and TRBJ2-1; a possible D gene is TRBD1 (6 bases). The chain's CDR3 is CASSYLRGSSYNEQFF. As DNA, the CDR3 is TGTGCCAGCAGTTACTTGAGGGGGAGCTCCTACAATGAGCAGTTCTTC.